This T cell receptor (beta chain) is from a study of T cells in Graves' hyperthyroidism and ophthalmopathy. Broader study findings: Ophthalmopathy cases were set apart from stable hyperthyroidism by a 13 V-J model.

The CDR3 length is 15 residues. Germline CDR1 DFQATT, CDR2 SNEGSKA (reference sequence). On this clonotype itself: Its cognate antigen is unknown.

An approximately 10 ml volume of fresh peripheral blood provided the PBMCs. Amplified TCR beta CDR3 regions derived from RNA transcripts. An initial round of RT-PCR targeting the TCR CDR3 relied on the HTBI primer set. TCRdb ran MiXCR on the multiplex PCR reads and lists one entry per CDR3 protein. The sample holds approximately 690,000 distinct CDR3 sequences; about 15% are singletons and the top ten take about an eighth. The chain combines TRBV20-1 with TRBJ2-1; 13 positions agree with TRBD2. The J call may not be correct, given that the DNA end is closer to TRBJ2-7. The clonotype comes from a woman aged 45-60 years with Graves' ophthalmopathy. Sequencing input: blood. The CDR3 nucleotides read TGCAGTGCCACCACTAGCGGGAGGGCCGACAATGAGCAGTACTTC. Translating it yields CSATTSGRADNEQYF.